This is a list of T cell receptor beta chains from one sample in a study of OX40 agonist ivuxolimab in advanced cancers. Some clones are missing from TCRdb's copy, which holds only in-frame ones; the method was immunoSEQ multiplex PCR. The sample contains more than 55,000 clones, around 90% of which appear only once. The sequences come from CD4+ or CD8+ T cells sorted from blood, collected in a trial of the OX40 agonist ivuxolimab. The receptors come from an adult with an advanced solid tumor such as melanoma, head and neck, liver or kidney cancer. Both conserved end residues are part of each CDR3. The D gene is left open where the match is weak. Expanded clones get a size class; other rows say once, few or many, or leave the size out.

TRBV7-8,.,.,TRBJ2-2,CASSSDTNTGELFF,TGTGCCAGCAGCTCCGACACTAACACCGGGGAGCTGTTTTTT
TRBV19,TRBD1,once,TRBJ1-1,CASSMQGAMNTEAFF,TGTGCCAGTAGTATGCAGGGGGCGATGAACACTGAAGCTTTCTTT
TRBV6-6,.,.,TRBJ2-7,CASQDREGYEQYF,TGTGCCAGCCAGGACAGGGAGGGCTACGAGCAGTACTTC
TRBV14,.,.,TRBJ2-7,CASSPQGGSSYEQYF,TGTGCCAGCAGCCCACAGGGCGGGAGCTCCTACGAGCAGTACTTC
TRBV11-2,.,.,TRBJ2-7,CASSSVDSPDFLEQYF,TGTGCCAGCAGCTCCGTGGACAGTCCGGATTTTTTAGAGCAGTACTTC
TRBV4-1,.,.,TRBJ1-5,CASSPQVPPSNQPQHF,TGCGCCAGCAGCCCGCAGGTCCCGCCAAGCAATCAGCCCCAGCATTTT
TRBV28,TRBD2,.,TRBJ2-4,CASSSGLAGVLAKNIQYF,TGTGCCAGCAGTTCCGGACTAGCGGGGGTACTAGCCAAAAACATTCAGTACTTC
TRBV6-1,TRBD1,.,TRBJ1-2,CASSARRTGGDGYTF,TGTGCCAGCAGTGCCCGAAGGACAGGGGGCGATGGCTACACCTTC
TRBV5-6,TRBD1,few,TRBJ2-2,CASSRDRGQTGELFF,TGTGCCAGCAGCAGGGACAGGGGGCAAACCGGGGAGCTGTTTTTT
TRBV6-6,.,.,TRBJ2-6,CASSSESGANVLTF,TGTGCCAGCAGCTCCGAATCCGGGGCCAACGTCCTGACTTTC
TRBV28,.,.,TRBJ2-2,CASSSVPGKTTGELFF,TGTGCCAGCAGTTCGGTTCCGGGCAAGACCACCGGGGAGCTGTTTTTT
TRBV5-1,.,once,TRBJ1-1,CASSFLPMNTEAFF,TGCGCCAGCAGCTTTCTCCCGATGAACACTGAAGCTTTCTTT
TRBV4-3,.,.,TRBJ2-7,CASSPGILHEQYF,TGCGCCAGCAGCCCCGGGATTCTTCACGAGCAGTACTTC
TRBV5-4,.,.,TRBJ1-4,CASSPWPLHSSTNEKLFF,TGTGCCAGCAGCCCCTGGCCCCTACACAGCTCAACTAATGAAAAACTGTTTTTT
TRBV2,.,.,TRBJ1-1,CASSEGWAFGTEAFF,TGTGCCAGCAGTGAAGGGTGGGCTTTCGGCACTGAAGCTTTCTTT
TRBV18,TRBD2,.,TRBJ2-5,CASSPSLAGGNIQETQYF,TGTGCCAGCTCACCCTCACTAGCGGGGGGGAACATTCAAGAGACCCAGTACTTC
TRBV5-1,TRBD2,.,TRBJ2-7,CASRPTSGLSYEQYF,TGCGCCAGTAGACCGACTAGCGGGTTATCCTACGAGCAGTACTTC
TRBV10-3,.,.,TRBJ1-2,CAISGRPGDYGYTF,TGTGCCATCAGTGGGCGCCCTGGGGACTATGGCTACACCTTC
TRBV7-8,.,few,TRBJ1-2,CASSSPDQKQENYGYTF,TGTGCCAGCAGCTCACCCGACCAGAAACAAGAGAACTATGGCTACACCTTC
TRBV5-1,.,medium-sized,TRBJ1-1,CASSTGDSLNTEAFF,TGCGCCAGCAGCACCGGTGACAGTTTGAACACTGAAGCTTTCTTT
TRBV6-5,.,.,TRBJ1-1,CASSLAPSNTEAFF,TGTGCCAGCTCGCTGGCACCCTCGAACACTGAAGCTTTCTTT
TRBV11-2,.,.,TRBJ2-7,CASSLGTTGYEQYF,TGTGCCAGCAGCTTAGGCACTACTGGCTACGAGCAGTACTTC
TRBV28,.,.,TRBJ2-5,CASTNQETQYF,TGTGCCAGCACTAATCAAGAGACCCAGTACTTC
TRBV7-9,.,.,TRBJ2-7,CASSLSSRRAYEQYF,TGTGCCAGCAGCTTATCTTCTCGACGGGCCTACGAGCAGTACTTC
TRBV29-1,.,.,TRBJ1-1,CSVVKNEAFF,TGCAGCGTTGTCAAGAATGAAGCTTTCTTT
TRBV29-1,TRBD1,.,TRBJ1-2,CSVALGQGHGYTF,TGCAGCGTTGCCCTCGGACAGGGCCATGGCTACACCTTC
TRBV7-5,.,.,TRBJ2-3,CVRSLIRSGEWKGTDTQYF,TGTGTCAGAAGCTTAATCCGCAGCGGAGAATGGAAGGGCACAGATACGCAGTATTTT
TRBV28,TRBD1,.,TRBJ1-2,CASIGQGAIGYTF,TGTGCCAGCATTGGACAGGGGGCAATCGGCTACACCTTC
TRBV2,.,.,TRBJ2-3,CASSELGGSTDTQYF,TGTGCCAGCAGTGAACTCGGGGGAAGCACAGATACGCAGTATTTT
TRBV27,TRBD1,.,TRBJ2-1,CASSLLAGGNEQFF,TGTGCCAGCAGTTTACTGGCAGGGGGCAATGAGCAGTTCTTC
TRBV4-1,TRBD2,once,TRBJ2-5,CASSQDTGGYQETQYF,TGCGCCAGCAGCCAAGATACGGGGGGATACCAAGAGACCCAGTACTTC
TRBV6-1,.,.,TRBJ2-5,CASSRRDYQETQYF,TGTGCCAGCAGCCGCCGGGACTACCAAGAGACCCAGTACTTC
TRBV28,TRBD2,.,TRBJ2-2,CASSLAGGFANTGELFF,TGTGCCAGCAGTTTAGCGGGAGGGTTCGCGAACACCGGGGAGCTGTTTTTT
TRBV7-2,.,.,TRBJ2-1,CASSLVAEAYNEQFF,TGTGCCAGCAGCTTAGTTGCGGAGGCCTACAATGAGCAGTTCTTC
TRBV5-1,.,once,TRBJ1-1,CASAIIRTENTEAFF,TGCGCCAGCGCTATTATTAGGACAGAGAACACTGAAGCTTTCTTT
TRBV6-1,.,.,TRBJ1-5,CASSESGLPPPQHF,TGTGCCAGCAGTGAATCCGGACTCCCACCGCCCCAGCATTTT
TRBV7-9,.,.,TRBJ2-3,CASSLGGFTDTQYF,TGTGCCAGCAGCTTAGGAGGTTTCACAGATACGCAGTATTTT
TRBV28,.,.,TRBJ2-1,CASSERTGAPYNEQFF,TGTGCCAGCAGTGAAAGGACGGGAGCCCCCTACAATGAGCAGTTCTTC
TRBV9,.,.,TRBJ2-5,CASSPQGRKTQYF,TGTGCCAGCAGCCCCCAAGGGAGGAAGACCCAGTACTTC
TRBV2,TRBD2,.,TRBJ2-1,CASISRGGGSYNEQFF,TGTGCCAGCATTTCGCGCGGGGGTGGCTCCTACAATGAGCAGTTCTTC
TRBV28,.,.,TRBJ2-2,CASSQTGHTGELFF,TGTGCCAGCAGCCAGACAGGACACACCGGGGAGCTGTTTTTT
TRBV9,.,few,TRBJ1-1,CASSVGRNTEAFF,TGTGCCAGCAGCGTGGGTAGGAACACTGAAGCTTTCTTT
TRBV29-1,.,.,TRBJ2-7,CSVEVGSEQYF,TGCAGCGTTGAAGTAGGGTCCGAGCAGTACTTC
TRBV10-3,.,.,TRBJ1-1,CAISDPPGRANMNTEAFF,TGTGCCATCAGTGACCCCCCGGGACGGGCGAATATGAACACTGAAGCTTTCTTT
TRBV15,TRBD2,.,TRBJ2-7,CATSRTSGATYEQYF,TGTGCCACCAGCAGGACTAGCGGAGCTACCTACGAGCAGTACTTC
TRBV7-9,TRBD2,.,TRBJ2-5,CASSSLLAGEGETQYF,TGTGCCAGCAGCTCCCTATTAGCGGGAGAGGGGGAGACCCAGTACTTC
TRBV4-2,TRBD2,.,TRBJ2-1,CASSQRPGLASLEQFF,TGTGCCAGCAGCCAACGCCCGGGACTAGCCTCATTGGAGCAGTTCTTC
TRBV28,TRBD1,few,TRBJ1-2,CASSSRAWQGAKYGYTF,TGTGCCAGCAGCTCCCGAGCGTGGCAGGGGGCAAAGTATGGCTACACCTTC
TRBV9,.,.,TRBJ1-2,CASSVDPETNYGYTF,TGTGCCAGCAGCGTAGATCCAGAAACTAACTATGGCTACACCTTC
TRBV5-6,TRBD1,.,TRBJ1-1,CASSLVGQESGTEAFF,TGTGCCAGCAGCTTGGTGGGACAGGAATCAGGCACTGAAGCTTTCTTT
TRBV2,.,medium-sized,TRBJ2-3,CASSEASGSTDTQYF,TGTGCCAGCAGTGAAGCGAGCGGTAGCACAGATACGCAGTATTTT
TRBV27,TRBD2,.,TRBJ2-7,CASSLRGSYEQYF,TGTGCCAGCAGTTTGCGGGGGTCCTACGAGCAGTACTTC
TRBV5-4,.,few,TRBJ1-1,CASSLGIEAFF,TGTGCCAGCAGCTTGGGAATTGAAGCTTTCTTT
TRBV7-6,.,once,TRBJ2-3,CASSHRGLLGDTQYF,TGTGCCAGCAGCCATCGGGGGCTGTTAGGAGATACGCAGTATTTT
TRBV29-1,.,.,TRBJ1-2,CSVDPGSNYGYTF,TGCAGCGTTGACCCCGGGTCTAACTATGGCTACACCTTC